This T cell receptor beta chain was sequenced for a study of neurological immune-mediated disorders (dated by TCRdb to about 2019). Study-level background: Among the approximately 34 multiple sclerosis patients, relapsing-remitting MS accounted for around 30 and secondary progressive MS accounted for 3. The study compared peripheral blood TCR-beta repertoires of HTLV-I-associated myelopathy (HAM/TSP) patients, multiple sclerosis patients and healthy controls using UMI-based sequencing. Longitudinal samples, technical triplicates and paired sorted CD4+ and CD8+ T-cell subsets, alongside PBMC samples, were included among the approximately 110 TCR-beta libraries. The cohort included 68 subjects: 14 with HAM/TSP, some 35 with multiple sclerosis, and 20 healthy controls.

Trimming at the junction amounts to 6 bases on V and 2 bases on J, and the germline ends lie 10 bases apart. The CDR1 and CDR2 encoded by the germline V gene are WSHSY and SAAADI. The CDR3 runs 13 residues from the cysteine to the phenylalanine. CDR3 DNA is the only sequence kept; it has 39 bases, read in frame from the first base. Unsorted PBMC libraries were generated from 2 million PBMCs stored in RNAlater at -80 °C until RNA extraction. The multiple sclerosis patients were enrolled in a US clinical protocol that used magnetic resonance imaging to evaluate disease progression. Peripheral blood was subjected to Ficoll-Hypaque density gradient centrifugation to isolate PBMCs, which were then cryopreserved in liquid nitrogen. Summary of the overall study and its limitations: Expanded clones from different subjects shared no identical CDR3 amino acid sequences, which suggests that TCR-beta repertoires were private in all groups. The MS cluster was not associated with any clinical or MRI features, and the authors stated that larger cohorts are needed. Phylogenetic analysis grouped repertoires from 18 of 34 MS patients into a cluster of related CDR3 sequences, suggesting a possible repertoire-level signature. TCR clonal expansion was greatest in HAM/TSP patients and smallest in MS patients, who ranked below even healthy controls.

This clonotype was observed many times. The specificity of this receptor is unknown. Base qualities are not recorded, but no much larger clone differs from it by a single base. To synthesize cDNA, template-switch 5'RACE was performed with a primer carrying a 10-nucleotide random unique molecular identifier so that each TCR transcript was tagged. Every sequencing run covered 15-18 subjects and yielded more than 180 million TCR-beta sequences. The RNeasy kit was used to extract total RNA. TCR-beta VDJ regions were amplified with primers for the TCR constant region and the 5'RACE anchor, using the KAPA Real-time Library Amplification kit. Sample indexes and Illumina adaptors were added in a first PCR, after which library yield was increased in a second PCR. The roughly 650 bp TCR product was size-selected on a 2% E-gel SizeSelection system after Ampure bead purification. Before pooling, library quality was assessed on a Bioanalyzer, concentration was determined with Qubit, and library quantification was performed with the Kapa Library Quantification kit. Paired-end 2 x 150 bp sequencing of the libraries was performed on an Illumina HiSeq 2500. To increase sequence diversity, roughly 24-32% phiX was spiked into each library pool. On the study's bioinformatics: Quality-filtered reads were processed with the UMI-based MiGEC pipeline, and over 75% of raw TCR sequences were removed by the MiGEC pipeline during error correction. IMGT germline references were used for aligning VDJ genes, and each clonotype was defined as a unique CDR3 amino acid sequence together with its V-J genes. VDJtools evaluated clonal expansion, Shannon diversity and CDR3 relatedness (CalcPairwiseDistances, ClusterSamples); CLCbio workbench built phylogenetic trees. Expanded clones were defined as having at least 8 unique UMIs, based on coefficient-of-variation modelling across technical triplicates. TCRdb itself trimmed the public reads at Q25 with fastp, ran MiXCR and retained productive beta chains. CDR3 protein duplicates are merged, each entry listing the most common genes and DNA. The V and J calls and clone size come from TCRdb's table, not from the authors' own analysis. Present in this sample are about 58,000 distinct CDR3 sequences, under 3.5% of which were seen just once. 7.1% of the sample comes from the top ten.

The rearranged segments are TRBV10-2 and TRBJ1-2; a confident D gene designation cannot be given. The sequence derives from a woman in her sixties with multiple sclerosis. The sample comprised PBMCs. The encoded CDR3 is CASRDLENYGYTF. The nucleotide sequence is given as TGCGCCAGCAGGGACCTCGAGAACTATGGCTACACCTTC.